These 8 T cell receptor beta chains were all obtained from the same sample, sequenced in a study of cytotoxic CD8 clonotypes in ibrutinib-treated CLL (dated by TCRdb to about 2021). The sample's time point label is to be understood as: approximately 11 months on ibrutinib. The library was prepared using the immunoSEQ multiplex PCR assay. TCRdb holds this immuneACCESS table with in-frame rearrangements only. Some clones are missing; in checked studies, unresolved V genes explain under half, and the rest has no known cause. The sample table records 110,000 to 150,000 clones; 85% to 95% of these occur just once. The ten largest make up approximately 11% of the sample. The specimen was PBMCs, collected after 12 months of ibrutinib treatment. The receptor set was obtained from a human donor with chronic lymphocytic leukemia.

The chain has TRBV6-1 and TRBJ1-4; D ambiguous. Germline CDR1 reads MNHNS; CDR2 reads SASEGT. Trimming took off 0 bases at V and 8 bases at J, with 19 bases between the two ends. This CDR3 spans 17 amino acids. The CDR3 bases are TGTGCCAGCAGTGAAGCGGTTGGTTGGAGGAATAACGAAAAACTGTTTTTT. Its translation: CASSEAVGWRNNEKLFF.

DNA of the CDR3: TGTGCCAGCAGCCAATTGTGGCCCTTGGGAGAAGAGACCCAGTACTTC. It translates to CASSQLWPLGEETQYF. This chain joins TRBV4-2 and TRBJ2-5, with D maybe TRBD2 (5 bases). This CDR3 spans 16 amino acids. Germline CDR1 LGHNA, CDR2 YNFKEQ. Trimming cost V 2 bases and J 3 bases, with 16 bases left between them.

This chain links TRBV5-1 with TRBJ2-7, with 8 positions matching TRBD2. The CDR3 extends over 15 amino acids. Per the germline V gene, CDR1 is SGHRS and CDR2 is YFSETQ. Trimming took 4 bases from V and 0 from J; bases not matched to a gene: 6. CDR3 in DNA: TGCGCCAGCAGCGCAACCGGGACTAGCTCCTACGAGCAGTACTTC. Its translation: CASSATGTSSYEQYF.

J is TRBJ2-2 and V is TRBV30; no reliable D call. V gave up 0 bases and J gave up 6 bases, with 20 bases separating them. This CDR3 has 17 residues. Germline CDR1 and CDR2: GTSNPN and SVGIG (reference sequence). The CDR3 DNA sequence: TGTGCCTGGAGTGTTATGAGGACGGCGAGATACTCCGGGGAGCTGTTTTTT. Translating gives CAWSVMRTARYSGELFF.

The chain is built from TRBV4-3 and TRBJ2-3; TRBD1 matches at 9 bases. This CDR3 comprises 15 residues. CDR1 is LGHNA, CDR2 YSLEER, per germline. The junction had 6 bases not matched to a gene; V was cut back by 3 bases and J by 5 bases. The DNA of the CDR3 is TGCGCCAGCAGCCATAACAGGGGGCAGGGAGATACGCAGTATTTT. Its translation is CASSHNRGQGDTQYF.

The chain uses TRBV27 and TRBJ1-2, with a possible D match to TRBD1 (5 bases). Trimming removed 2 bases at V and 8 bases at J, with 9 bases between. CDR1 and CDR2 from the germline V gene are MNHEY and SMNVEV (reference sequence). The CDR3 contains 12 residues. The DNA for the CDR3 is TGTGCCAGCAGTTTAAGGGGTTTGGGCTACACCTTC. Translating it yields CASSLRGLGYTF.

The V gene is TRBV28, the J gene TRBJ1-2; weak D call: TRBD1 (5 bases). V shed 5 bases and J shed 5 bases, with 12 bases lying between them. Per germline, CDR1 MDHEN and CDR2 SYDVKM. This CDR3 has 13 residues. For the CDR3, the DNA is TGTGCCAGCAGTGAGAGGGGAGGGTATGGCTACACCTTC. Translating it yields CASSERGGYGYTF.

V is TRBV21-1 and J is TRBJ2-5; no check of the table's D call, TRBD2, against the DNA was made. TRBV21-1 is given as a pseudogene. The CDR3 is 16 amino acids. CDR3 in DNA: TGTGCCAGCAGCAAACAAGAGGAGAAAGCGGAGGAGACCCAGTACTTC. This encodes CASSKQEEKAEETQYF.